This TCR beta chain was sequenced during a study of blood T cell repertoires in COVID-19. On the study more broadly: T cells, B-cell-depleted T cells, or PBMCs provided the cDNA or gDNA that served as material.

In the original processing: Reference gene primers were amplified, and this amplification served to estimate nucleated cell counts. TCRdb's table, derived via immunoSEQ multiplex PCR, lists solely in-frame clones and lacks some. For V, J and clone size, that table is used; D and trimming come from the DNA. The sample holds roughly 300,000 clones, more than 75% seen once. Participants were aged roughly 18 to 95 years, lived in under 30 US areas, and enrolled virtually. V was cut by 0 bases and J by 14 bases, with 16 bases left in between. The CDR3 loop spans 13 amino acids. Germline assignment: CDR1 MDHEN and CDR2 SYDVKM.

The clonotype was recovered from a woman aged 18-29 years who had recovered from COVID-19. The gene calls are TRBV28 and TRBJ1-2; D possibly corresponds to TRBD1 (5 bases). The sequenced material came from PBMCs or T cells enriched from blood (not recorded which). The CDR3 nucleotides are TGTGCCAGCAGTTTATGGGCGGGGGGAGTGCTTACCTTC. Protein sequence: CASSLWAGGVLTF.